This T cell receptor (beta chain) was sequenced during a study of OX40 agonist ivuxolimab in advanced cancers. Background on the study: Patients received intravenous ivuxolimab every 2 weeks at 0.01 to 10 mg/kg. Averaging roughly 60 years in age, with a range of about 23 to 90, the cohort was about 83% male.

Trimming cost V 6 bases and J 1 base, with 10 bases left between them. The length of the CDR3 is 14 residues. Germline CDR1 and CDR2: LNHDA and SQIVND (reference sequence). Produced via immunoSEQ multiplex PCR; TCRdb's table is partial and in-frame only. This sample yields more than 50,000 clones, of which roughly four fifths are seen a single time; roughly 1.5% belongs to the top ten. Notes on the study in general: The specificity for antigen of the expanded peripheral T cells was not determined.

Comment on this clone: The antigen is undetermined.

The sequence came from an adult with an advanced solid tumor such as melanoma, head and neck, liver or kidney cancer. The sample here was CD4+ or CD8+ T cells sorted from blood, taken in a trial of the OX40 agonist ivuxolimab. This sequence joins TRBV19 and TRBJ1-5; the D gene is possibly TRBD1 (5 bases). Written as DNA, the CDR3 is TGTGCCAGTAGAGGGGTTATAAGCAATCAGCCCCAGCATTTT. This sequence encodes CASRGVISNQPQHF.